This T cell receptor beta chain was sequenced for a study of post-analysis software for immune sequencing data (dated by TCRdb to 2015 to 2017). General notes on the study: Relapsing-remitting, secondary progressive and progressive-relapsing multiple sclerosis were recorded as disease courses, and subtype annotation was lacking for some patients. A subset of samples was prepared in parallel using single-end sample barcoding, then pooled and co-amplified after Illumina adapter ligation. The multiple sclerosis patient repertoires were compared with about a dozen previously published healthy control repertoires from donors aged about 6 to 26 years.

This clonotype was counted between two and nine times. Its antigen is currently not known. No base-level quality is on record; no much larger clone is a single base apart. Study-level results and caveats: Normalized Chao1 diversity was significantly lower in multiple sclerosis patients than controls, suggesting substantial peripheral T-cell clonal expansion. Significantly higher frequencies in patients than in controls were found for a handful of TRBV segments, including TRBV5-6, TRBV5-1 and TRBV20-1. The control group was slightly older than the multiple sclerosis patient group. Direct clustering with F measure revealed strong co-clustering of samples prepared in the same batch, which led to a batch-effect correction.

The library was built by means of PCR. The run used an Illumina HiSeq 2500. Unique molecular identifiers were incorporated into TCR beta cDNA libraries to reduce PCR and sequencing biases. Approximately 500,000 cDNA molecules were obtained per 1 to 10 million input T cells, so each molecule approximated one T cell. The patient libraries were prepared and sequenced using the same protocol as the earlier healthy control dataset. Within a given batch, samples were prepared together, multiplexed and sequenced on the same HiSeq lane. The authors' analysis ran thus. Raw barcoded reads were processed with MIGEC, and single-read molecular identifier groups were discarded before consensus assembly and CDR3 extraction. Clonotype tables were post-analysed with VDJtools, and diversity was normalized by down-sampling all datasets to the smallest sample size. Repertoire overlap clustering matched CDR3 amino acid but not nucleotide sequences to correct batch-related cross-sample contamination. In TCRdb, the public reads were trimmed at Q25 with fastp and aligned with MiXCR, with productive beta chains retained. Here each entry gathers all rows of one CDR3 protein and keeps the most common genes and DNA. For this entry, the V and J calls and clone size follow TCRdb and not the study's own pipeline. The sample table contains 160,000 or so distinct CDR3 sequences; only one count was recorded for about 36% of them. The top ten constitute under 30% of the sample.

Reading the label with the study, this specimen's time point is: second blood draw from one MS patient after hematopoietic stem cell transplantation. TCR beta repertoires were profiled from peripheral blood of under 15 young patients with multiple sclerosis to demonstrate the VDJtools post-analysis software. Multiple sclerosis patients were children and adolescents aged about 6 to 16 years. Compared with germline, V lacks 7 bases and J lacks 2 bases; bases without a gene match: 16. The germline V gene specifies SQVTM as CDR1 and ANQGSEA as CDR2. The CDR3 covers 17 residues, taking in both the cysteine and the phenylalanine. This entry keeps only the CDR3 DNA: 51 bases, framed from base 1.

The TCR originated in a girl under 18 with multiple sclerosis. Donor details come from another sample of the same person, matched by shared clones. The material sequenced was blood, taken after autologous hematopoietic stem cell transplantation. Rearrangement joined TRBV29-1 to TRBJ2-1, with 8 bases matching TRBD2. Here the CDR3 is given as CSAGSRGGLHPYNEQFF. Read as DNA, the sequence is TGCAGCGCCGGCTCCCGGGGGGGGCTCCATCCCTACAATGAGCAGTTCTTC.